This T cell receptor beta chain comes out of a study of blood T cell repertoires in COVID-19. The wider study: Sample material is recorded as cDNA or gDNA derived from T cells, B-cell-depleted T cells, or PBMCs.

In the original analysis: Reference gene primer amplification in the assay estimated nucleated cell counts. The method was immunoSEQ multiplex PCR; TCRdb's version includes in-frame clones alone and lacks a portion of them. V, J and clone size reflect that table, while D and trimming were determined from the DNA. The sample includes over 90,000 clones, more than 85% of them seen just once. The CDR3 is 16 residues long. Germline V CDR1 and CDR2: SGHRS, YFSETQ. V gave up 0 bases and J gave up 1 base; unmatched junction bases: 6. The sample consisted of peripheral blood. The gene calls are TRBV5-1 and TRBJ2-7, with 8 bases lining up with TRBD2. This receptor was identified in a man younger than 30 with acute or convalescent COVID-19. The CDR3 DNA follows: TGCGCCAGCAGCTTGGATACTAGCGGACTTTCCTACGAGCAGTACTTC. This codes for CASSLDTSGLSYEQYF.